A selection of T cell receptor beta chains follows, all from one sample in a study of blood T cell repertoires in COVID-19. TCRdb's table, derived via immunoSEQ multiplex PCR, lists solely in-frame clones and lacks some. The repertoire has 85,000 to 95,000 clones, around 86% of them found once; the top ten carry around 5.3%. Sequenced: peripheral blood. These receptors originate from a woman over 75 with acute or convalescent COVID-19. CDR3s include the opening cysteine and the closing phenylalanine or tryptophan. A D gene is named only where the DNA matches it firmly. Not every row has a clone size; where given, it reads once, few, many or a size class.

V gene: TRBV11-1; clone size: .; D gene: .; J gene: TRBJ2-3; CDR3 DNA: TGTGCCAGCAGCCCAGGGACAACAGATACGCAGTATTTT; CDR3 protein: CASSPGTTDTQYF
V gene: TRBV27; clone size: .; D gene: TRBD2; J gene: TRBJ2-3; CDR3 DNA: TGTGCCAGCAGTCCCCGGGACTACACAGATACGCAGTATTTT; CDR3 protein: CASSPRDYTDTQYF
V gene: TRBV5-1; clone size: .; D gene: .; J gene: TRBJ1-1; CDR3 DNA: TGCGCCAGCAGCCCCCTAGGAGGTAACACTGAAGCTTTCTTT; CDR3 protein: CASSPLGGNTEAFF
V gene: TRBV19; clone size: .; D gene: .; J gene: TRBJ1-2; CDR3 DNA: TGTGCCAGTAGTATGCGGGAGAGCTATGGCTACACCTTC; CDR3 protein: CASSMRESYGYTF
V gene: TRBV19; clone size: .; D gene: .; J gene: TRBJ1-2; CDR3 DNA: TGTGCCAGCCGGGGAGTTTTGTATGGCTACACCTTC; CDR3 protein: CASRGVLYGYTF
V gene: TRBV6-5; clone size: .; D gene: TRBD2; J gene: TRBJ2-5; CDR3 DNA: TGTGCCAGCAGGGCCACTAGCGGGGGCGAGACCCAGTACTTC; CDR3 protein: CASRATSGGETQYF
V gene: TRBV6-1; clone size: .; D gene: TRBD1; J gene: TRBJ1-2; CDR3 DNA: TGTGCCAGCAGTGGTCGGACCGGGACAGGGGGCTCCTATGGCTACACCTTC; CDR3 protein: CASSGRTGTGGSYGYTF
V gene: TRBV19; clone size: .; D gene: TRBD1; J gene: TRBJ2-1; CDR3 DNA: TGTGCCAGTAGTCCCCGACCAGGGGGACAGGGGGCCTACAATGAGCAGTTCTTC; CDR3 protein: CASSPRPGGQGAYNEQFF
V gene: TRBV7-6; clone size: once; D gene: TRBD2; J gene: TRBJ2-3; CDR3 DNA: TGTGCCAGCAGCCCGAGCGGGAGTAAGACAGATACGCAGTATTTT; CDR3 protein: CASSPSGSKTDTQYF
V gene: TRBV5-1; clone size: .; D gene: .; J gene: TRBJ2-1; CDR3 DNA: TGCGCCAGCAGCTTGAGTTCGAGCTCCTACAATGAGCAGTTCTTC; CDR3 protein: CASSLSSSSYNEQFF
V gene: TRBV5-8; clone size: .; D gene: .; J gene: TRBJ1-6; CDR3 DNA: TGTGCCAGCAGCTTTCTGAGGGAATCACCCCTCCACTTT; CDR3 protein: CASSFLRESPLHF
V gene: TRBV24-1; clone size: .; D gene: TRBD1; J gene: TRBJ2-1; CDR3 DNA: TGTGCCACCAGTGATTCCGCAGGGGGTATCTCCTACAATGAGCAGTTCTTC; CDR3 protein: CATSDSAGGISYNEQFF
V gene: TRBV2; clone size: .; D gene: .; J gene: TRBJ1-2; CDR3 DNA: TGTGCCAGCAGTGCCTCTAGGAGCTACACCTTC; CDR3 protein: CASSASRSYTF